This TCR beta chain was identified in a study of monozygotic twins with cystic fibrosis. Study-wide context: Library input was approximately 3.1 micrograms of fragmented DNA, with approximately 16 PCR cycles.

Points from the study as a whole: Monozygotic CF twins shared more identical nucleotide clonotypes than unrelated patients.

CDR1 SGHRS and CDR2 YFSETQ come from the germline V gene. Trimming took 3 bases from V and 10 from J, leaving 19 bases between them. CDR3 length equals 14 residues. As to this clone: Its antigen remains unknown.

TCRdb's table, derived via immunoSEQ multiplex PCR, lists solely in-frame clones and lacks some. This table holds approximately 36,000 clones, around 90% found once. The V gene is TRBV5-1, the J gene TRBJ1-1; tentative D call: TRBD1 (5 bases). Sample: blood. The sequence came from a boy younger than 10 with cystic fibrosis. The CDR3 here is CASSSGAGRQGAFF. CDR3 nucleotide sequence: TGCGCCAGCAGCTCGGGCGCCGGACGGCAGGGAGCTTTCTTT.